This T cell receptor (beta chain) was sequenced for a study of T cell responses to AZD1222 COVID-19 vaccine. Study results and limitations: White British ancestry dominated among donors, who included more females, and clonal diversity was possibly underestimated.

The repertoire was sequenced with immunoSEQ multiplex PCR; TCRdb's copy has only in-frame clones and lacks some. This sample has under 60,000 clones; around 84% occur once, and the top ten carry about 10%. To note about this clone: Its antigen remains unknown.

This CDR3 spans 13 amino acids. V shed 6 bases and J shed 7 bases, with 13 bases lying between them. CDR1 and CDR2 (germline): SQVTM, ANQGSEA. The chain recombines TRBV29-1 with TRBJ1-6; D might be TRBD1 (5 bases). Here the sequenced sample was peripheral blood, taken on day 0 of AZD1222 vaccination. The receptor was derived from an adult in good health. CDR3 region: CSVGPSKNSPLHF. In nucleotides, the CDR3 is TGCAGCGTGGGACCGAGCAAAAATTCACCCCTCCACTTT.